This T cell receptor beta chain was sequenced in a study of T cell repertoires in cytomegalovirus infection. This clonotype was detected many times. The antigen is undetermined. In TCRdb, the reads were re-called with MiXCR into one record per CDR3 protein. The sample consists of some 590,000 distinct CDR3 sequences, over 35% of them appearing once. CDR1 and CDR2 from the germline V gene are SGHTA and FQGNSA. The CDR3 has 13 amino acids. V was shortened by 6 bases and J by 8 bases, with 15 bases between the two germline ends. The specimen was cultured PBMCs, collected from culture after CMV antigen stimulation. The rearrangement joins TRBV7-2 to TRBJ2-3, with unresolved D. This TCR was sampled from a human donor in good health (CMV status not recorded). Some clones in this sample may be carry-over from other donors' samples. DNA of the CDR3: TGTGCCAGCAGATCCCAGTTATTGGGTACGCAGTATTTT. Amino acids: CASRSQLLGTQYF.